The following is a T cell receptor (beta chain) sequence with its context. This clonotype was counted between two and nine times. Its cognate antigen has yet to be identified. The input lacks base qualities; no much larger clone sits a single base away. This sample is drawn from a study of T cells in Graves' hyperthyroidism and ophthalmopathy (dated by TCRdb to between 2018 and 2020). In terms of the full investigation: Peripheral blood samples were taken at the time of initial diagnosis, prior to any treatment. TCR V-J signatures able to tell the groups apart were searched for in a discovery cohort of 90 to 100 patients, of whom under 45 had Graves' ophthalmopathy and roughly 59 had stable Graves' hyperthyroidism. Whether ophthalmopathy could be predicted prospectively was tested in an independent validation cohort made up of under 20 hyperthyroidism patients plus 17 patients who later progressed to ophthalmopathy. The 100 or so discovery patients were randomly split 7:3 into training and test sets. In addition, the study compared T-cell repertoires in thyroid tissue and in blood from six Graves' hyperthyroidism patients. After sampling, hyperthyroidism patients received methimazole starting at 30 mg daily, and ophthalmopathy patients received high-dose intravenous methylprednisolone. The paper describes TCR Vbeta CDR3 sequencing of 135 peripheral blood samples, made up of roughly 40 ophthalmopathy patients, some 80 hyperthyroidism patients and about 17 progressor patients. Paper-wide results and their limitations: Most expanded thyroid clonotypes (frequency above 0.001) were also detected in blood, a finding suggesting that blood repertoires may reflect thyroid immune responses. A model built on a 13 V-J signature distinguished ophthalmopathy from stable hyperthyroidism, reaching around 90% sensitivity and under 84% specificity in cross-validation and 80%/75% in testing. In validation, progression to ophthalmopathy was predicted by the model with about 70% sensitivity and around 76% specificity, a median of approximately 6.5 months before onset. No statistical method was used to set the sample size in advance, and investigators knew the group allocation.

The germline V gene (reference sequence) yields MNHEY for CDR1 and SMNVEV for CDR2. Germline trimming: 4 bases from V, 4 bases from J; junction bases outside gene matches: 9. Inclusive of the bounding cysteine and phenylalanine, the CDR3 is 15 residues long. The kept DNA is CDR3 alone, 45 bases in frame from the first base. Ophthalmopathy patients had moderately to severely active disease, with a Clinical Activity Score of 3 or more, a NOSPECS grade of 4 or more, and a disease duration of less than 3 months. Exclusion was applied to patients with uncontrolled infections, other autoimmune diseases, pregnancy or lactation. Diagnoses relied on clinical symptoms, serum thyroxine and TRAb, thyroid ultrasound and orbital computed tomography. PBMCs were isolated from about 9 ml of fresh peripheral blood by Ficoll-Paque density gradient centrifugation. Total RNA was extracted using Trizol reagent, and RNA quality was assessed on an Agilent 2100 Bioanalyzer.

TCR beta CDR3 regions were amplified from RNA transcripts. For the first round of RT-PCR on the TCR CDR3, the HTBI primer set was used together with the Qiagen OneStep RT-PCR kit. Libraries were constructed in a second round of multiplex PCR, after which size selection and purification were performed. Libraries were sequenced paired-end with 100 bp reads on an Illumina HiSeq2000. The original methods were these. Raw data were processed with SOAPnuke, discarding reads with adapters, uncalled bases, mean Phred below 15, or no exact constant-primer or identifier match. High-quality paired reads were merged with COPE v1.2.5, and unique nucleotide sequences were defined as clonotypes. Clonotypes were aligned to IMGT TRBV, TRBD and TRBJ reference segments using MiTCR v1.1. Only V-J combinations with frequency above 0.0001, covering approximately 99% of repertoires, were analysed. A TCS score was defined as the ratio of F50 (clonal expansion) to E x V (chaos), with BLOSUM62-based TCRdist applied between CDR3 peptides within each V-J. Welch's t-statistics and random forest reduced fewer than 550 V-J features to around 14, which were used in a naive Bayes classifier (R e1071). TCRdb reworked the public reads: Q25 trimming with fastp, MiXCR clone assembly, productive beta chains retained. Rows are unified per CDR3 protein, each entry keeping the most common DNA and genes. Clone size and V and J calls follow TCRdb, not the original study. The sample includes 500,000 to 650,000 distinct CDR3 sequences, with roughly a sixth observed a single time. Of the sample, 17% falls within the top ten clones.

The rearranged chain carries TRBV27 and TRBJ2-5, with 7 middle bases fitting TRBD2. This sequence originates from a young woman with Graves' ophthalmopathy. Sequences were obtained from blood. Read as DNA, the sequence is TGTGCCAGCAGTTCCCTTGCGGGGGTTCTAGAGACCCAGTACTTC. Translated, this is CASSSLAGVLETQYF.